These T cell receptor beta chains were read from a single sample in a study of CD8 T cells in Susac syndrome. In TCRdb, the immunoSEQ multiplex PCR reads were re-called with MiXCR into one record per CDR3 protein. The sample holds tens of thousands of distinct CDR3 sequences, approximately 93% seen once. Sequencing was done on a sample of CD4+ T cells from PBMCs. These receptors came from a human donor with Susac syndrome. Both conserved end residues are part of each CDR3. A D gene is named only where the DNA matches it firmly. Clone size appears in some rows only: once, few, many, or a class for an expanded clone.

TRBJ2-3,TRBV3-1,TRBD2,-,CASSHRVAGVTDTQYF,TGTGCCAGCAGCCATAGAGTAGCGGGGGTCACAGATACGCAGTATTTT
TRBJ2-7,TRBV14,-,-,CASSPQAGYSYEQYF,TGTGCCAGCAGCCCACAAGCAGGATACTCCTACGAGCAGTACTTC
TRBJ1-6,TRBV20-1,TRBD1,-,CSARGVGQDSPLHF,TGCAGTGCTAGAGGTGTGGGACAGGATTCACCCCTCCACTTT
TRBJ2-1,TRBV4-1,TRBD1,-,CASSQPADRVSINEQFF,TGCGCCAGCAGCCAACCGGCCGACAGGGTCTCCATCAATGAGCAGTTCTTC
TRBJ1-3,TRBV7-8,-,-,CASSLRQRWANTIYF,TGTGCCAGCAGCTTAAGACAAAGGTGGGCGAACACCATATATTTT
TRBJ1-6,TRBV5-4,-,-,CASSGGPNSPLHF,TGTGCCAGCAGCGGCGGACCAAATTCACCCCTCCACTTT
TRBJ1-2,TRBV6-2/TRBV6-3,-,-,CASSYLKGYTF,TGTGCCAGCAGTTATCTTAAGGGCTACACCTTC
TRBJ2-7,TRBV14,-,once,CASSQGPSVGPLYEQYF,TGTGCCAGCAGCCAAGGCCCCTCAGTAGGACCTCTCTACGAGCAGTACTTC
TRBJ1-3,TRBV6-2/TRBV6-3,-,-,CASSEGLSGNTIYF,TGTGCCAGCAGCGAAGGCCTCTCTGGAAACACCATATATTTT
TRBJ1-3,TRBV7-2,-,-,CASSFWTRSGNTIYF,TGTGCCAGCAGCTTTTGGACCCGCTCTGGAAACACCATATATTTT
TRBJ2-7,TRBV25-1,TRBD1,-,CASSDPGQGSSYEQYF,TGTGCCAGCAGTGATCCAGGACAGGGGAGCTCCTACGAGCAGTACTTC
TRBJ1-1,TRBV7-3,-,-,CASSLGSSNTEAFF,TGTGCCAGCAGCTTAGGGAGCTCGAACACTGAAGCTTTCTTT
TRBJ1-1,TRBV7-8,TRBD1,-,CASSAGQEHIEAFF,TGTGCCAGCAGCGCTGGACAGGAACACATAGAAGCTTTCTTT
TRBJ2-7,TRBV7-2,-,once,CASSLAIEDEQYF,TGTGCCAGCAGCTTAGCAATAGAGGACGAGCAGTACTTC
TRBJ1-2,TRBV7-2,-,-,CASSLSTTNRGLDGYTF,TGTGCCAGCAGCTTATCCACCACGAATAGAGGGCTTGATGGCTACACCTTC
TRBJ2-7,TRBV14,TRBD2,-,CASSQLAGGRYEQYF,TGTGCCAGCAGCCAACTAGCGGGGGGCCGCTACGAGCAGTACTTC
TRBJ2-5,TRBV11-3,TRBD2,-,CASSLVSGGDQETQYF,TGTGCCAGCAGCTTAGTGTCCGGGGGGGACCAAGAGACCCAGTACTTC
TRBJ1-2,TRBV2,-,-,CASSEDGYGYTF,TGTGCCAGCAGTGAAGATGGCTATGGCTACACCTTC
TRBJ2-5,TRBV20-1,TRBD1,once,CSAWDRQETQYF,TGCAGTGCCTGGGACAGGCAAGAGACCCAGTACTTC
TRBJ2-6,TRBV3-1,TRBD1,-,CASSLGTGGSGANVLTF,TGTGCCAGCAGCCTCGGGACAGGGGGTTCTGGGGCCAACGTCCTGACTTTC
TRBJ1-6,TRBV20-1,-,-,CSAPQRRGGSPLHF,TGCAGTGCCCCCCAGCGGAGGGGAGGCTCACCCCTCCACTTT
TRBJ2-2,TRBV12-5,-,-,CASGLDARAGGNSNTGELFF,TGTGCTAGTGGTTTGGACGCCAGGGCAGGAGGCAACTCAAACACCGGGGAGCTGTTTTTT
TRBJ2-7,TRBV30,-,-,CAWSEIAPSYEQYF,TGTGCCTGGAGTGAGATTGCCCCCTCCTACGAGCAGTACTTC
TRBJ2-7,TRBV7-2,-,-,CASSLEAGRRGEQYF,TGTGCCAGCAGCTTAGAGGCGGGACGGAGAGGCGAGCAGTACTTC
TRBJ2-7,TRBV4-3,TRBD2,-,CASSQGSGGPYEQYF,TGCGCCAGCAGCCAGGGTAGCGGGGGCCCCTACGAGCAGTACTTC
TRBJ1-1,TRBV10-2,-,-,CASGTQGNTEAFF,TGCGCCAGCGGAACCCAGGGGAACACTGAAGCTTTCTTT